This TCR beta chain stems from a study of radiotherapy plus CTLA-4 blockade in lung cancer. Overall study context: Objective responses were seen in about a sixth of patients, disease control in about 33%.

Receiving focal radiation plus CTLA-4 blockade with ipilimumab were patients who had chemo-refractory metastatic non-small-cell lung cancer. Study results and caveats: After treatment with radiotherapy plus ipilimumab, TCR clones that came from the tumor expanded in blood. Early shifts in blood T cell clones, with interferon-beta, reportedly predicted response best.

V gave up 5 bases and J gave up 8 bases, with 12 bases separating them. The CDR3 contains 12 residues. Germline V gene sequence: CDR1 SNHLY, CDR2 FYNNEI. Clones were sequenced by immunoSEQ multiplex PCR, and TCRdb holds only the in-frame ones, with some missing. The sample shows about 62,000 clones, around three quarters of them seen only once. Points on this clone: Its antigen remains unknown.

The chain links TRBV2 to TRBJ1-1; maybe TRBD1 (6 bases). The sequences come from peripheral blood, collected from a patient treated with radiotherapy plus ipilimumab. This sequence originates from a human donor with non-small cell lung cancer who had a complete response to radiotherapy plus ipilimumab. The CDR3 region is CASSYEQGEAFF. The DNA of the CDR3 is TGTGCCAGCAGTTACGAACAGGGCGAAGCTTTCTTT.